This T cell receptor (beta chain) was profiled in a study of blood T cells in healthy people across ages. Sample-barcoded 5' priming and a J-beta primer mix drove a second PCR of roughly 6 to 12 cycles. TCRdb reanalysed the 5' RACE reads using MiXCR and keeps one entry per CDR3 protein. The sample holds hundreds of thousands of distinct CDR3 sequences, approximately 52% seen once. As for this clonotype: What it binds is unknown.

This CDR3 comprises 16 residues. The germline V and J ends were trimmed by 7 bases and 7 bases, with 26 bases remaining between them. In germline, CDR1 is SQVTM, CDR2 ANQGSEA. Study-level results: Relative to aged donors, long-lived donors carried more naive CD4+ cells and displayed higher diversity. Diversity of TCR beta per million T cells declined in a roughly linear way with age.

J is TRBJ2-1 and V is TRBV29-1; D may match TRBD1 or TRBD2 (5 bases each). Sequencing was done on a sample of blood. The clonotype was recovered from a woman at least 80 years old in good health. CDR3 amino acids: CSATKRGALARNEQFF. Written as DNA, the CDR3 is TGCAGCGCAACAAAACGAGGGGCGCTGGCTAGGAATGAGCAGTTCTTC.